Described below is a single T cell receptor beta chain sequence and its context. This sample was included in a study of blood T cell repertoires in COVID-19. At the level of the study: Sites in the United States, Italy and Spain provided acute and convalescent COVID-19 samples.

Followed longitudinally, the Seattle patients had been enrolled during active infection. How the authors handled the data: Amplification with reference gene primers provided the estimates of nucleated cell counts. Using immunoSEQ multiplex PCR, the repertoire was profiled, and TCRdb retains in-frame clones only, with some absent. The V and J calls and clone size are taken from that table; D and trimming were inferred from the DNA. The sample lists about 200,000 clones, 90% to 95% occurring once. This sequence originates from a man aged 55 to 70 with COVID-19, enrolled during active disease. The sample taken for sequencing was peripheral blood.

CDR3 coding DNA: TGCGCCAGCAGCCTCATGACAGGGGTTCAGGAGACCCAGTACTTC. It specifies CASSLMTGVQETQYF. The chain joins TRBV5-1 to TRBJ2-5; 8 positions match TRBD1. Losses at the gene ends were 4 bases for V and 5 bases for J; bases not matched to a gene: 10. Germline V gene data show CDR1 as SGHRS and CDR2 as YFSETQ. The CDR3 length is 15 residues.